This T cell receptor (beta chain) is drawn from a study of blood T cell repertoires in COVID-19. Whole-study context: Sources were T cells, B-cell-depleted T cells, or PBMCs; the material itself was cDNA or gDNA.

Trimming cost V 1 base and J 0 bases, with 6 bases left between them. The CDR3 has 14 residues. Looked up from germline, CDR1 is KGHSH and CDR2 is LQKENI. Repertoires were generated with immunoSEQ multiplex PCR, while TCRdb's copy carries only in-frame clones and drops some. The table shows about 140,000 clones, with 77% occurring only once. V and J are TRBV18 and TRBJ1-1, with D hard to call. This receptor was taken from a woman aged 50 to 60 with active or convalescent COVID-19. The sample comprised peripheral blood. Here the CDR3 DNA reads TGTGCCAGCTCACCACGACAATTGAACACTGAAGCTTTCTTT. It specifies CASSPRQLNTEAFF.